Below, one T cell receptor beta chain is given with its context. Its binding antigen is unknown. No much larger clone exists at a distance of one base, and base qualities are not known. The data were taken from a study of graft-versus-host responses after intestinal transplantation (dated by TCRdb to about 2021). With respect to the entire study: The transplants that recipients got were multivisceral, liver-intestinal, or isolated intestinal. Donor T cell macrochimerism was defined as a peak of at least 4% donor T cells among recipient peripheral blood mononuclear cells. After intestinal transplantation, graft-versus-host and host-versus-graft alloreactive T cell clones were followed in the graft, circulation and bone marrow using bulk TCR-beta CDR3 sequencing. Every recipient was given anti-thymocyte globulin induction, followed by 2 to 3 years of maintenance tacrolimus and steroids. Instead of going to the commercial service, samples from a few later patients were sequenced in-house on an Illumina MiSeq and processed with MiXCR. A cohort of 24 intestinal transplant recipients, including one retransplant, was enrolled, and a few patients lacking pretransplant specimens were excluded. Alloreactive clones were identified by sequencing pre-transplant mixed lymphocyte reaction products and comparing them with unstimulated pre-transplant donor and recipient T cells. General conclusions and limits of the study: In the allografts of patients with donor T cell macrochimerism, GvH to HvG T cell clonal ratios were high. GvH clones turned up in recipient bone marrow, with some appearing earlier in ileal mucosa or blood, a pattern consistent with an intestinal mucosal origin. Early after transplant, declines in HvG clones were associated with peak levels of circulating GvH clones. The relatively low number and heterogeneity of intestinal transplant patients limited the conclusions.

The library was produced with the immunoSEQ multiplex PCR assay. For most patients, genomic DNA was isolated with the Qiagen DNeasy Blood and Tissue Kit and sent frozen to Adaptive Biotechnologies for TCR sequencing. For most patients, genomic DNA was subjected to high-throughput TCR-beta CDR3 sequencing by Adaptive Biotechnologies. For the original study's pipeline: Adaptive's ImmunoSEQ software supplied the TCR sequencing data for roughly 17 patients, while MiXCR and VDJtools were used to process a few other patients. To correct CD4 versus CD8 sorting errors, any sequence found in both subsets at a frequency ratio below 5:1 was removed. CDR3 nucleotide sequences shared between donor and recipient were removed because the origin of such sequences could not be assigned. At least 2-fold expansion over unstimulated cells and a minimum CFSE-low frequency of 0.002% (template counts) or 0.001% (read counts) were required for clones to be classified as alloreactive. Mappable clones were those detected in sequenced pre-transplant spleen, lymph node, or MLR CFSE-low populations of the donor or recipient. The cumulative frequency of alloreactive clones was calculated as a percentage of all sequences, weighted by copy number. In its TCRdb copy, this immuneACCESS table keeps in-frame sequences only and misses some clones. Where compared with another copy, unresolved V genes explain less than half of these, and the others have no known cause. The DNA gave D and trimming, while V, J and clone size come from that table. In all, the sample holds 20,000 to 25,000 clones, and around 80% of those were seen once. The ten largest clonotypes hold approximately 0.93% of the sample.

The time point tag for this specimen amounts to: cells obtained before transplantation from donor or recipient. CD3+CD4+ and CD3+CD8+ populations were FACS-sorted from unstimulated pre-transplant donor and recipient cells taken from spleen or lymph nodes. Looking up the germline V gene yields CDR1 MGHRA and CDR2 YSYEKL. Compared with germline, V lacks 1 base and J lacks 0 bases; bases without a gene match: 1. The CDR3 goes from the cysteine to the phenylalanine over 15 residues. Solely the CDR3 DNA is kept, with 45 bases framed from the first base. The specimen comprised unstimulated CD8+ T cells sorted from spleen or lymph node cells, sampled before transplant. This clonotype was obtained from a human donor who was the organ donor for an intestinal transplant. The chain links TRBV4-1 with TRBJ2-7, with TRBD2 matching 9 junction bases. DNA sequence: TGCGCCAGCAGCCAAGTAGCGGGGGCCTCCTACGAGCAGTACTTC. It codes for CASSQVAGASYEQYF.